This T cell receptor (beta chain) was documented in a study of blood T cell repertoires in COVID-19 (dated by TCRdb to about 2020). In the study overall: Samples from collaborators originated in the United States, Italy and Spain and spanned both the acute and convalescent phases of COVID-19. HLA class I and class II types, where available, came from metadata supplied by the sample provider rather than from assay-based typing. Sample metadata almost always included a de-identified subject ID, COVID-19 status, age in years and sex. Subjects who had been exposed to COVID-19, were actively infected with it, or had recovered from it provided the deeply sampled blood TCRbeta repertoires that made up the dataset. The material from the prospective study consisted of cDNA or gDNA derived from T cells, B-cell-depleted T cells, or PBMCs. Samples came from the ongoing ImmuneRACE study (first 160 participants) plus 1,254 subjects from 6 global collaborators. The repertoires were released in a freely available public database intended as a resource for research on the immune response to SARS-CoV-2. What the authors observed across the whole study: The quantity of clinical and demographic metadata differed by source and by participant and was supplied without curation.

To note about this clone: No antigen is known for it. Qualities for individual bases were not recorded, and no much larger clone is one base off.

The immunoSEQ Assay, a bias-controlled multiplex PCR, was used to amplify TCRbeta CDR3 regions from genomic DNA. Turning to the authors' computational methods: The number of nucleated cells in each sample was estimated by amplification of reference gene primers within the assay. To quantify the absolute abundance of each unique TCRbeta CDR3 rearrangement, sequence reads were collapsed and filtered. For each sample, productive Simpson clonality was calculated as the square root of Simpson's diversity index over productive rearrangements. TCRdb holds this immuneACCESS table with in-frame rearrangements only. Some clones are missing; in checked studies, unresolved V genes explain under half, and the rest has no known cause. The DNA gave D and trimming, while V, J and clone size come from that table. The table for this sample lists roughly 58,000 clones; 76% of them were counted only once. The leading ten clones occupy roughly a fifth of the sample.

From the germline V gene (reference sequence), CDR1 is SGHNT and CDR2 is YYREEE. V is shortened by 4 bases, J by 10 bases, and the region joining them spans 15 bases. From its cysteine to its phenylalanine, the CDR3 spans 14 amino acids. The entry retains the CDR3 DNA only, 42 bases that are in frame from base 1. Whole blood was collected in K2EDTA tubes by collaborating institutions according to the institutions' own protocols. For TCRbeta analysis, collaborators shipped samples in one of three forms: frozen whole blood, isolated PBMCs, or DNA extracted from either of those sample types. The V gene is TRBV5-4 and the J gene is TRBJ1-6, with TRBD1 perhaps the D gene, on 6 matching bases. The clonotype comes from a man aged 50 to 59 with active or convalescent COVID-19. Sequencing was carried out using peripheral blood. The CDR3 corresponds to CASSRGQSGSPLHF. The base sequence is TGTGCCAGCAGCCGAGGACAGTCTGGGTCACCCCTCCACTTT.